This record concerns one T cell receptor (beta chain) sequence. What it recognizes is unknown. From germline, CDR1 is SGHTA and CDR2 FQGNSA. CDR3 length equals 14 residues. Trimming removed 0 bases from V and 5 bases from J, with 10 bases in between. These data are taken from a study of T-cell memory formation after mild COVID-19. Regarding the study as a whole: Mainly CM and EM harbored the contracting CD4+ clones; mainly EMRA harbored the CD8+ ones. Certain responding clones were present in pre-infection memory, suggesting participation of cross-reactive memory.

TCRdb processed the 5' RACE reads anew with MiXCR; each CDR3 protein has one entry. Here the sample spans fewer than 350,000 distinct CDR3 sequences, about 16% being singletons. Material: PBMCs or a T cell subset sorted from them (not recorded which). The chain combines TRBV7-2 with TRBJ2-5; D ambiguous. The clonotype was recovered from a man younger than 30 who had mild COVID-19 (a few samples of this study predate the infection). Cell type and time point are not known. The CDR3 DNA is TGTGCCAGCAGCTTAGCGCTAGGTGGGGAGACCCAGTACTTC. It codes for CASSLALGGETQYF.